This T cell receptor (beta chain) was captured by sequencing in a study of a mutant IDH1 vaccine in newly diagnosed glioma. Looking at the study overall: Commencement of vaccination occurred 4-6 weeks following radiotherapy alone, or concurrently with temozolomide cycles.

A word on this clone: The antigen is not known.

The time point was: week 35, safety follow-up. Doses comprised 300 ug of mutant IDH1 20-mer peptide each, plus topical imiquimod. The repertoire was sequenced with immunoSEQ multiplex PCR; TCRdb's copy has only in-frame clones and lacks some. The repertoire holds 30,000 to 40,000 clones, with roughly 80% as singletons. This CDR3 comprises 17 residues. V lost 2 bases to trimming and J lost 4 bases, with 20 bases between them. Germline V lookup: CDR1 SGHVS, CDR2 FNYEAQ. This chain joins TRBV7-6 and TRBJ1-2, with a weak D call TRBD1 (5 bases). The receptor's source is a woman in her late teens or twenties with glioma. The material was PBMCs, obtained from a glioma patient whose treatment included an IDH1 peptide vaccine. In DNA form, the CDR3 reads TGTGCCAGCAGCTTAAGAGCGGGGTCTCGGGACTCCTATGGCTACACCTTC. This sequence encodes CASSLRAGSRDSYGYTF.